A selection of T cell receptor beta chains follows, all from one sample in a study of human T cells and chemical hapten exposure. Each CDR3 protein gets one entry after TCRdb re-called the RACE reads with MiXCR. This table holds more than 150,000 distinct CDR3 sequences, about 25% found once. The sequencing here drew on whole blood, taken in connection with sensitization to the hapten diphenylcyclopropenone (DPC). Receptors originate from a woman in her thirties or forties with alopecia areata. Some clones in this sample may be carry-over from other donors' samples. The CDR3 runs from the conserved cysteine through the conserved F or W. Fields, in order: D gene, J gene, V gene, clone size, CDR3 DNA, CDR3 protein. A D gene is named only where the DNA matches it firmly. Clone sizes are given selectively: once, few, many, or a class where the clone is expanded.

-	TRBJ2-5	TRBV10-3	few	TGTGCCATCAGTGATGGGAACAGAGAACAAGAGACCCAGTACTTC	CAISDGNREQETQYF
-	TRBJ2-3	TRBV6-1	-	TGTGCCAGCAGTCATACGCAGTATTTT	CASSHTQYF
TRBD1	TRBJ1-1	TRBV6-2/TRBV6-3	-	TGTGCCAGCAGTCTACAGGGGGTCACTGAAGCTTTCTTT	CASSLQGVTEAFF
-	TRBJ1-2	TRBV7-2	once	TGTGCCAGCAGCGCCAGCCTTACCGGTGTGGGCTATGGCTACACCTTC	CASSASLTGVGYGYTF
TRBD1	TRBJ2-4	TRBV6-2/TRBV6-3	-	TGTGCCAGCAGTTATTCCGGGACAGGGGACCCGAACATTCAGTACTTC	CASSYSGTGDPNIQYF
-	TRBJ2-3	TRBV12-3/TRBV12-4	few	TGTGCCAGCAGTATCTCAGATACGCAGTATTTT	CASSISDTQYF
TRBD2	TRBJ2-4	TRBV12-3/TRBV12-4	-	TGTGCCAGCAGTTTCGGGACTAGCGGGTACGGAAACATTCAGTACTTC	CASSFGTSGYGNIQYF
-	TRBJ2-1	TRBV5-1	-	TGCGCCAGCAGCTTGGGACCCTTAGGAAACAATGAGCAGTTCTTC	CASSLGPLGNNEQFF
-	TRBJ2-3	TRBV4-3	few	TGCGCCAGCAGCCAAGATCATGGAGGGTCTTTCACAGATACGCAGTATTTT	CASSQDHGGSFTDTQYF
-	TRBJ2-1	TRBV20-1	many	TGCAGTGCTAGATATAGGCGGAGGGGGAGGTATGAGCAGTTCTTC	CSARYRRRGRYEQFF
-	TRBJ1-6	TRBV20-1	-	TGCAGTGCTAGTCAGCAGGGGATTAATTCACCCCTCCACTTT	CSASQQGINSPLHF
-	TRBJ1-5	TRBV20-1	-	TGCAGTGCCCATCAGGGTCCCAATCAGCCCCAGCATTTT	CSAHQGPNQPQHF
-	TRBJ1-2	TRBV29-1	-	TGCAGCGTCGTGGGGGTTAACTATGGCTACACCTTC	CSVVGVNYGYTF
-	TRBJ2-3	TRBV28	-	TGTGCCAGCAGTTATTATTCCGGGACACGGAGAAGGAATACGCAGTATTTT	CASSYYSGTRRRNTQYF
-	TRBJ2-1	TRBV4-1	-	TGCGCCAGCAGCCAAGGAATGGTGGGGGGATCTTACAATGAGCAGTTCTTC	CASSQGMVGGSYNEQFF
TRBD1	TRBJ1-5	TRBV10-3	few	TGTGCCATCAGAGACAGGGGCGATCAGCCCCAGCATTTT	CAIRDRGDQPQHF
-	TRBJ1-1	TRBV12-3/TRBV12-4	-	TGTGCCAGCAGGGAAAAGAAAGCTTTCTTT	CASREKKAFF
-	TRBJ1-5	TRBV7-2	-	TGTGCCAGCAGCTTAGCCGGGAACAATCAGCCCCAGCATTTT	CASSLAGNNQPQHF
-	TRBJ2-6	TRBV27	few	TGTGCCAGCAGTCTAGGACGGATGGTATCCTCTGGGGCCAACGTCCTGACTTTC	CASSLGRMVSSGANVLTF
TRBD2	TRBJ2-3	TRBV29-1	-	TGTTCTAGCGGGAGCACAGATACGCAGTATTTT	CSSGSTDTQYF
-	TRBJ1-1	TRBV5-8	few	TGTGCCAGCAGCTTTCCCTCCGGGGGCGGCACTGAAGCTTTCTTT	CASSFPSGGGTEAFF
TRBD1	TRBJ2-3	TRBV29-1	-	TGCAGCGTTGATGTTCGGGACAGGGCGGCAGATACGCAGTATTTT	CSVDVRDRAADTQYF
-	TRBJ1-2	TRBV6-2/TRBV6-3	-	TGTGCCAGCAGTTATTTTTCCGGGTCCGATGGCTACACCTTC	CASSYFSGSDGYTF
TRBD1	TRBJ1-1	TRBV5-1	few	TGCGCCAGCAGCCGGATGACAGGGCCGAACACTGAAGCTTTCTTT	CASSRMTGPNTEAFF
-	TRBJ1-4	TRBV20-1	-	TGCAGTGCTAGAGATGACAGGACGGGGGAAAAACTGTTTTTT	CSARDDRTGEKLFF
-	TRBJ1-5	TRBV6-5	-	TGTGCCAGCAGTTACTCGAGTAGGGCTAATCAGCCCCAGCATTTT	CASSYSSRANQPQHF
TRBD1	TRBJ1-6	TRBV5-6	few	TGTGCCAGCAGCCCGGGACAGCGTAATTCACCCCTCCACTTT	CASSPGQRNSPLHF
TRBD2	TRBJ2-7	TRBV27	-	TGTGCCAGCAGGGTTCAGGTAGCGGGCTACGAGCAGTACTTC	CASRVQVAGYEQYF
-	TRBJ1-2	TRBV7-9	-	TGTGTCAGCAGCACACACCGGGACTTCAACTATGGCTACACCTTC	CVSSTHRDFNYGYTF
-	TRBJ2-7	TRBV27	few	TGTGCCAGCAGCCGACAGAAGGGGCTCTACGAGCAGTACTTC	CASSRQKGLYEQYF
-	TRBJ1-1	TRBV5-1	-	TGCGCCAGCAGCTTAACAGCCCTAGACACTGAAGCTTTCTTT	CASSLTALDTEAFF
-	TRBJ2-7	TRBV28	few	TGTGCCAGCAGCCATCAAGGGCAGTACTTC	CASSHQGQYF
TRBD1	TRBJ1-5	TRBV7-6	-	TGTGCCAGCAGCCCCTCACGGGGACAGGGGGAACAGCCCCAGCATTTT	CASSPSRGQGEQPQHF
TRBD2	TRBJ2-1	TRBV28	few	TGTGCCAGCAGCGGTCCACTAGCGGGCCGCTCCTACAATGAGCAGTTCTTC	CASSGPLAGRSYNEQFF
-	TRBJ1-2	TRBV24-1	-	TGTGCCACCAGTGATTCTTCAGTTAACTATGGCTACACCTTC	CATSDSSVNYGYTF
-	TRBJ1-1	TRBV27	few	TGTGCCAGCAGTTTATCATGGGGGACTGAAGCTTTCTTT	CASSLSWGTEAFF
-	TRBJ1-2	TRBV7-9	few	TGTGCCAGCAGCTTAAACGGGGGAAACTATGGCTACACCTTC	CASSLNGGNYGYTF
TRBD2	TRBJ2-1	TRBV29-1	-	TGCAGCGTCCGGAAGTCTAGCGGCATCAATGAGCAGTTCTTC	CSVRKSSGINEQFF
TRBD1	TRBJ1-1	TRBV12-3/TRBV12-4	few	TGTGCCAGCAGTTTAACAGGGGACACTGAAGCTTTCTTT	CASSLTGDTEAFF
-	TRBJ2-3	TRBV6-5	-	TGTGTATACACCAGGCCCACAGATACGCAGTATTTT	CVYTRPTDTQYF
-	TRBJ2-7	TRBV4-2	-	TGTGCCAGCAGCCAGGGGGAGGCAGTCTACGAGCAGTACTTC	CASSQGEAVYEQYF
-	TRBJ1-2	TRBV7-6	few	TGTGCCAGCAGCTTAGGACGGGCATCTAACTATGGCTACACCTTC	CASSLGRASNYGYTF
-	TRBJ1-1	TRBV28	few	TGTGCCAGCAGACAGGTAACTGAAGCTTTCTTT	CASRQVTEAFF
-	TRBJ2-7	TRBV5-4	-	TGTGCCAGCAGCCGGGACATAGTCGCGGGCGAGCAGTACTTC	CASSRDIVAGEQYF
TRBD2	TRBJ2-1	TRBV10-3	-	TGTGCCTCGCGGACTAGCGGGAGGACCAATGAGCAGTTCTTC	CASRTSGRTNEQFF